One sample yielded the 27 T cell receptor beta chains listed below, sequenced in a study of blood T cells in healthy people across ages (dated by TCRdb to about 2015). Library generation was performed with 5' RACE. Sequencing took place on an Illumina HiSeq 2500. A second PCR of roughly 7 to 12 cycles was run with a J-beta primer mix and a sample-barcoded 5' primer. TCRdb cleaned the public reads at Q25 with fastp, built clones with MiXCR and kept in-frame beta chains. Entries are consolidated by CDR3 protein sequence, retaining the most common genes and DNA. The sample includes more than 1,400,000 distinct CDR3 sequences, with roughly 45% observed a single time. The ten largest account for approximately 7.9% of the sample. The specimen sequenced was blood. All receptors come from a woman between 18 and 29 years old in good health.

This clonotype appeared a few times. This chain links TRBV6-6 with TRBJ2-7; D is possibly TRBD2 (5 bases). The CDR3 length is 17 residues. Per the germline V gene, CDR1 is MNHNY and CDR2 is SVGAGI (reference sequence). The V end lost 2 bases, the J end lost 0 bases, and 17 bases lay between the germline ends. CDR3 nucleotides: TGTGCCAGCAGTTACCTATCTCTGGGGAGTGCCTCCTACGAGCAGTACTTC. The encoded protein is CASSYLSLGSASYEQYF.

The rearrangement uses TRBV5-1 and TRBJ2-1, with 10 bases lining up with TRBD2. The J segment lost 2 bases and the V segment lost 5 bases, leaving 7 bases of the junction unmatched. Germline values: CDR1 SGHRS, CDR2 YFSETQ. The CDR3 has 16 residues. The CDR3 coding sequence is TGCGCCAGCAGTTCCACCGGGACTAGCGCCTACAATGAGCAGTTCTTC. This gives the protein CASSSTGTSAYNEQFF.

This clonotype was recorded a few times. The chain joins TRBV20-1 to TRBJ2-1; D is unclear. The V gene's germline CDR1 is DFQATT and CDR2 SNEGSKA (reference sequence). The germline V and J ends were trimmed by 2 bases and 6 bases, with 5 bases remaining between them. The CDR3 covers 11 residues. CDR3 protein: CSARPSNEQFF. CDR3 in DNA: TGCAGTGCTAGACCCTCCAATGAGCAGTTCTTC.

This clonotype appeared many times. The V gene is TRBV12-3 or TRBV12-4, the J gene TRBJ2-7, with 8 bases lining up with TRBD1. This CDR3 is built from 14 residues. V lost 6 bases and J lost 6; bases outside the gene matches: 10. CDR3 in DNA: TGTGCCAGCAGCCTGCAGGGACAGGTACGCGAGCAGTACTTC. The encoded protein is CASSLQGQVREQYF.

This sequence joins TRBV27 and TRBJ1-1; D call uncertain. The length of the CDR3 is 14 residues. Per germline, CDR1 MNHEY and CDR2 SMNVEV (reference sequence). Deletions cut 8 bases from V and 0 bases from J, with 13 bases between. This CDR3 is CASVRRGLNTEAFF. CDR3 DNA: TGTGCCAGCGTAAGGCGGGGATTGAACACTGAAGCTTTCTTT.

This clonotype has just a few counts. This chain connects TRBV7-2 to TRBJ2-1; 9 bases map to TRBD2. Germline lookup yields CDR1 SGHTA and CDR2 FQGNSA. V lost 2 bases, J lost 6 bases, and 2 bases stayed unmatched. The CDR3 sequence is 14 residues long. DNA for the CDR3: TGTGCCAGCAGCTTAATGGGACTAGCCAATGAGCAGTTCTTC. Amino acids: CASSLMGLANEQFF.

CDR3 coding DNA: TGCGCCAGCAGCGGAGGGACAGACCAAGAGACCCAGTACTTC. This sequence encodes CASSGGTDQETQYF. This sequence joins TRBV5-1 and TRBJ2-5; tentative D call: TRBD1 (7 bases). This CDR3 region has 14 residues. CDR1 and CDR2 (germline): SGHRS, YFSETQ. V was cut by 4 bases and J by 0 bases, with 10 bases left in between.

V gene TRBV7-2 combines with J gene TRBJ2-7; a weak D match, TRBD2 (6 bases). The CDR3 is made up of 14 amino acids. Trimming took 7 bases from V and 7 from J, leaving 20 bases between them. The germline V gene has CDR1 SGHTA and CDR2 FQGNSA. Written as DNA, the CDR3 is TGTGCCAGCAATCGCGGACTATTCTTAGATGAGCAGTACTTC. It yields the protein CASNRGLFLDEQYF.

V is TRBV21-1 and J is TRBJ2-7. TRBV21-1 is marked as a pseudogene. The CDR3 extends over 15 amino acids. CDR3 amino acids: CASSKVDSFRYEQYF. Here the CDR3 DNA reads TGTGCCAGCAGCAAAGTGGATTCGTTTCGCTACGAGCAGTACTTC.

The rearrangement joins TRBV20-1 to TRBJ1-3; 8 bases align to TRBD1. The V and J ends lost 4 bases and 2 bases, in that order; junction bases with no gene match: 10. Germline CDR1 DFQATT, CDR2 SNEGSKA (reference sequence). The CDR3 is made up of 16 amino acids. The CDR3 loop is CSATLDRGKAGNTIYF. In DNA, the CDR3 is TGCAGTGCTACCTTAGACAGGGGAAAAGCTGGAAACACCATATATTTT.

The V call is TRBV20-1, the J call TRBJ1-1; D is possibly TRBD1 (6 bases). V was cut by 3 bases and J by 9 bases, with 23 bases left in between. The CDR3 length is 15 residues. Germline-derived CDR1 and CDR2 are DFQATT and SNEGSKA (reference sequence). CDR3 in amino acids: CSASDDRQLKVKAFF. The CDR3, as DNA: TGCAGTGCTAGCGATGACAGGCAGCTAAAAGTAAAAGCTTTCTTT.

There are a few counts of this clonotype. The chain combines TRBV4-2 with TRBJ2-3; D tentatively reads TRBD1 or TRBD2 (6 bases each). The CDR3 sequence is 14 residues long. Trimming stripped 3 bases from V and 2 bases from J, with 9 bases between. CDR1 LGHNA and CDR2 YNFKEQ come from the germline V gene. The CDR3 loop is CASSQRGDTDTQYF. CDR3 sequence (DNA): TGTGCCAGCAGCCAGAGGGGGGACACAGATACGCAGTATTTT.

The V gene is TRBV12-3 or TRBV12-4, the J gene TRBJ2-1; TRBD2 might be the D (6 bases). V lost 7 bases, J lost 6 bases, and 16 bases lay in between. This CDR3 spans 14 amino acids. As DNA, the CDR3 is TGTGCCAGCAATACACTAGCCGGGGGCAATGAGCAGTTCTTC. The encoded protein is CASNTLAGGNEQFF.

The chain combines TRBV20-1 with TRBJ1-3; 7 nucleotides match TRBD1. The CDR3 spans 15 residues. The junction had 8 bases not matched to a gene; V was cut back by 6 bases and J by 0 bases. Germline CDR1 is DFQATT and CDR2 is SNEGSKA (reference sequence). CDR3 DNA sequence: TGCAGTGCGCGGGACAGACTCTTCTCTGGAAACACCATATATTTT. Amino acids: CSARDRLFSGNTIYF.

This chain joins TRBV24-1 and TRBJ1-4; D possibly corresponds to TRBD1 (6 bases). Trimming cost V 3 bases and J 3 bases, with 16 bases left between them. There are 17 residues in the CDR3. CDR1 is KGHDR, CDR2 SFDVKD, per germline. CDR3 loop: CATSDGPPGQPNEKLFF. The CDR3 DNA follows: TGTGCCACCAGTGATGGACCCCCAGGACAGCCTAATGAAAAACTGTTTTTT.

The chain links TRBV3-1 to TRBJ1-1; D is undetermined. Trimming removed 4 bases at V and 5 bases at J, with 8 bases between. CDR1 and CDR2 (germline): LGHDT, YNNKEL (reference sequence). The CDR3 runs 12 residues. CDR3 residues: CASSRAATEAFF. The CDR3 region has the DNA TGTGCCAGCAGCCGGGCGGCGACTGAAGCTTTCTTT.

This chain links TRBV9 with TRBJ2-1; 9 bases are shared with TRBD2. The CDR3 is 15 residues long. V gave up 2 bases and J gave up 3 bases; unmatched junction bases: 3. CDR1 and CDR2 from the germline V gene are SGDLS and YYNGEE. The CDR3 DNA is TGTGCCAGCAGCGTCGGACTAGCGAACTACAATGAGCAGTTCTTC. Protein: CASSVGLANYNEQFF. The variable domain in full, with the rest retrieved from reference TRBV9 and TRBJ2-1, is DSGVTQTPKHLITATGQRVTLRCSPRSGDLSVYWYQQSLDQGLQFLIQYYNGEERAKGNILERFSAQQFPDLHSELNLSSLELGDSALYFCASSVGLANYNEQFFGPGTRLTVL.

This clonotype was found a few times. V usage is TRBV10-3 and J usage is TRBJ1-1; D not certain. This CDR3 comprises 14 residues. Germline V gene data show CDR1 as ENHRY and CDR2 as SYGVKD. V was pared by 8 bases and J by 7 bases, with 20 bases between. The CDR3 loop reads CAIREEGSLHEAFF. DNA for the CDR3: TGTGCCATCCGAGAGGAGGGAAGTTTGCATGAAGCTTTCTTT.

In its sample, this clonotype was seen a few times. V is TRBV15 and J is TRBJ2-1; 9 bases fit TRBD1. CDR1 LNHNV and CDR2 YYDKDF come from the germline V gene (reference sequence). V lost 1 base, J lost 5 bases, and 9 bases stayed unmatched. The CDR3 loop spans 17 amino acids. This CDR3 is CATSRGVGTGINNEQFF. CDR3 bases: TGTGCCACCAGCAGAGGCGTGGGGACAGGGATCAACAATGAGCAGTTCTTC.

This clonotype was seen only a few times. The CDR3 DNA is TGTGCCAGCAGTTTGGGGACAGGGGTTTTTCCCAATGAGCAGTTCTTC. Protein: CASSLGTGVFPNEQFF. The chain joins TRBV27 to TRBJ2-1; 10 bases are a match to TRBD1. This CDR3 has 16 residues. The V gene's germline CDR1 is MNHEY and CDR2 SMNVEV (reference sequence). With V trimmed by 3 bases and J by 6 bases, 8 bases remained unmatched.

In this sample, this clonotype turned up a few times. A clone one base away is much larger, so this may be a read error. The genes are TRBV5-4 and TRBJ2-7; 12 bases fit TRBD2. Trimming removed 5 bases from V and 3 bases from J; junction bases left unmatched: 3. In germline, CDR1 is SGHNT, CDR2 YYREEE (reference sequence). CDR3 length: 14 residues. The DNA of the CDR3 is TGTGCCAGCAGTTGGACTAGCGGGAACTACGAGCAGTACTTC. Translation gives CASSWTSGNYEQYF. The whole variable domain, filled in from reference TRBV5-4 and TRBJ2-7, reads ETGVTQSPTHLIKTRGQQVTLRCSSQSGHNTVSWYQQALGQGPQFIFQYYREEENGRGNFPPRFSGLQFPNYSSELNVNALELDDSALYLCASSWTSGNYEQYFGPGTRLTVT.

The rearrangement links TRBV27 to TRBJ2-4; D could derive from TRBD1 or TRBD2 (5 bases each). The length of the CDR3 is 11 residues. The germline CDR1 and CDR2 sequences are MNHEY and SMNVEV (reference sequence). V was trimmed by 5 bases and J by 8 bases, leaving 7 bases between them. CDR3 residues: CASSGGYIQYF. The CDR3 DNA reads TGTGCCAGCAGTGGGGGATACATTCAGTACTTC.

As regards this clonotype: This clone may be a read error of a much larger clone one base away. The chain recombines TRBV20-1 with TRBJ2-4; 7 nucleotides match TRBD1. This CDR3 spans 13 amino acids. The germline CDR1 and CDR2 sequences are DFQATT and SNEGSKA (reference sequence). The CDR3 bases are TGCGGTGCCCCGGGACAGGCCAAAAACATTCAGTACTTC. It translates to CGAPGQAKNIQYF.

This clonotype was recorded once. The V call is TRBV6-2 or TRBV6-3, the J call TRBJ2-3; no firm D call. The CDR3 spans 14 residues. V lost 2 bases and J lost 8, with 14 bases in between. Germline CDR1 MNHEY, CDR2 SVGEGT. CDR3 DNA sequence: TGTGCCAGCAGTTACGCGCCCCCTGGGGTTACGCAGTATTTT. It translates to CASSYAPPGVTQYF.

This chain connects TRBV20-1 to TRBJ2-7; the D gene is possibly TRBD2 (6 bases). This CDR3 is built from 15 residues. CDR1 is DFQATT, CDR2 SNEGSKA, per germline (reference sequence). V was shortened by 0 bases and J by 3 bases, with 15 bases between the two germline ends. CDR3 coding DNA: TGCAGTGCTAGAGAGGGGAGCCTAGCGCTCTACGAGCAGTACTTC. It yields the protein CSAREGSLALYEQYF.

The rearrangement uses TRBV20-1 and TRBJ2-7, with unresolved D. CDR3 length: 13 amino acids. Germline CDR1 is DFQATT and CDR2 is SNEGSKA (reference sequence). V was pared by 1 base and J by 0 bases, with 7 bases between. The CDR3 DNA reads TGCAGTGCTAGAGTGGCGTCCTCCTACGAGCAGTACTTC. As protein: CSARVASSYEQYF.

This clonotype occurred once. A much larger clone lies a single base off, so this may be a read error. The chain joins TRBV29-1 to TRBJ2-4, with a possible D match to TRBD2 (5 bases). CDR3 length: 12 residues. Trimming cost V 0 bases and J 13 bases, with 13 bases left between them. Per germline, CDR1 SQVTM and CDR2 ANQGSEA. The DNA of the CDR3 is TGCAGCGTTGAAGAGAGGGTAAATGAGCAGTACTTC. Protein: CSVEERVNEQYF.